These T cell receptor beta chains were read from a single sample in a study of blood T cell repertoires in COVID-19. Data came from immunoSEQ multiplex PCR; TCRdb stores just in-frame clones and leaves some out. The table records under 500,000 clones, about 89% of them present only once. Source material: peripheral blood. Every receptor here comes from a woman younger than 45 with acute or convalescent COVID-19. The CDR3 runs from the conserved cysteine through the conserved F or W. A D gene is named only where the DNA matches it firmly. Size values are once, few and many counts, or a class for expanded clones, and some rows have none.

J gene: TRBJ2-3
clone size: -
D gene: TRBD1
V gene: TRBV5-1
CDR3 protein: CASSLVGGADTQYF
CDR3 DNA: TGCGCCAGCAGCTTAGTAGGGGGCGCAGATACGCAGTATTTT

J gene: TRBJ2-3
clone size: -
D gene: -
V gene: TRBV19
CDR3 protein: CASSIRGGTDTQYF
CDR3 DNA: TGTGCCAGTAGTATAAGGGGGGGGACAGATACGCAGTATTTT

J gene: TRBJ2-7
clone size: -
D gene: TRBD1
V gene: TRBV5-5
CDR3 protein: CASSFGQGTFEQYF
CDR3 DNA: TGTGCCAGCAGCTTCGGACAGGGCACTTTCGAGCAGTACTTC

J gene: TRBJ1-1
clone size: -
D gene: -
V gene: TRBV27
CDR3 protein: CASSLMSGNTEAFF
CDR3 DNA: TGTGCCAGCAGTTTAATGAGTGGTAACACTGAAGCTTTCTTT

J gene: TRBJ2-5
clone size: -
D gene: TRBD2
V gene: TRBV4-2
CDR3 protein: CASSQVSGGQETQYF
CDR3 DNA: TGTGCCAGCAGCCAAGTTTCGGGGGGACAAGAGACCCAGTACTTC

J gene: TRBJ2-1
clone size: -
D gene: -
V gene: TRBV11-2
CDR3 protein: CASSPTSVNEQFF
CDR3 DNA: TGTGCCAGCAGCCCCACGAGTGTCAATGAGCAGTTCTTC

J gene: TRBJ2-7
clone size: -
D gene: -
V gene: TRBV9
CDR3 protein: CASSVDGGTGREQYF
CDR3 DNA: TGTGCCAGCAGCGTAGACGGGGGGACAGGCCGCGAGCAGTACTTC

J gene: TRBJ2-1
clone size: -
D gene: -
V gene: TRBV9
CDR3 protein: CASSVGEAHEQFF
CDR3 DNA: TGTGCCAGCAGCGTAGGCGAGGCTCATGAGCAGTTCTTC

J gene: TRBJ2-7
clone size: -
D gene: TRBD1
V gene: TRBV20-1
CDR3 protein: CSASGTGGPYYEQYF
CDR3 DNA: TGCAGTGCTAGTGGGACAGGGGGCCCTTACTACGAGCAGTACTTC

J gene: TRBJ2-5
clone size: -
D gene: -
V gene: TRBV9
CDR3 protein: CASSSRQEQETQYF
CDR3 DNA: TGTGCCAGCAGCTCCCGACAGGAACAAGAGACCCAGTACTTC

J gene: TRBJ2-2
clone size: -
D gene: -
V gene: TRBV5-1
CDR3 protein: CASSLRGPGELFF
CDR3 DNA: TGCGCCAGCAGCTTGCGGGGTCCCGGGGAGCTGTTTTTT

J gene: TRBJ1-2
clone size: -
D gene: -
V gene: TRBV29-1
CDR3 protein: CSVDRDRNYGYTF
CDR3 DNA: TGCAGCGTTGATCGCGACAGAAACTATGGCTACACCTTC

J gene: TRBJ1-1
clone size: -
D gene: -
V gene: TRBV7-9
CDR3 protein: CASSHSREGSDTEAFF
CDR3 DNA: TGTGCCAGCAGCCACTCAAGGGAGGGATCGGACACTGAAGCTTTCTTT

J gene: TRBJ1-5
clone size: -
D gene: -
V gene: TRBV19
CDR3 protein: CASSIDTSNQPQHF
CDR3 DNA: TGTGCCAGTAGTATCGACACTAGCAATCAGCCCCAGCATTTT

J gene: TRBJ2-2
clone size: -
D gene: -
V gene: TRBV12-3/TRBV12-4
CDR3 protein: CASSLGGGGELFF
CDR3 DNA: TGTGCCAGCAGTTTAGGCGGCGGCGGGGAGCTGTTTTTT

J gene: TRBJ2-7
clone size: once
D gene: TRBD2
V gene: TRBV7-9
CDR3 protein: CASSATLAGLTYEQYF
CDR3 DNA: TGTGCCAGCAGCGCCACTCTAGCGGGGCTTACCTACGAGCAGTACTTC

J gene: TRBJ2-3
clone size: -
D gene: -
V gene: TRBV12-3/TRBV12-4
CDR3 protein: CASMLGQADTQYF
CDR3 DNA: TGTGCCAGCATGCTTGGTCAGGCAGATACGCAGTATTTT

J gene: TRBJ2-4
clone size: -
D gene: -
V gene: TRBV7-9
CDR3 protein: CASSAGGSYSNIQYF
CDR3 DNA: TGTGCCAGCAGCGCGGGCGGGTCCTACTCAAACATTCAGTACTTC

J gene: TRBJ1-1
clone size: once
D gene: -
V gene: TRBV5-6
CDR3 protein: CASSLGEVTAEAFF
CDR3 DNA: TGTGCCAGCAGCTTGGGAGAGGTCACGGCTGAAGCTTTCTTT

J gene: TRBJ1-1
clone size: -
D gene: -
V gene: TRBV15
CDR3 protein: CATSRDRTVNTEAFF
CDR3 DNA: TGTGCCACCAGCAGAGATCGGACAGTGAACACTGAAGCTTTCTTT

J gene: TRBJ2-1
clone size: -
D gene: TRBD2
V gene: TRBV2
CDR3 protein: CASSELGLAGDEQFF
CDR3 DNA: TGTGCCAGCAGTGAACTGGGACTAGCGGGGGATGAGCAGTTCTTC

J gene: TRBJ2-1
clone size: once
D gene: TRBD2
V gene: TRBV5-4
CDR3 protein: CASRIGGGGAGEQFF
CDR3 DNA: TGTGCCAGCAGGATTGGGGGCGGGGGGGCCGGTGAGCAGTTCTTC

J gene: TRBJ2-7
clone size: few
D gene: -
V gene: TRBV6-5
CDR3 protein: CASSSHPPYEQYF
CDR3 DNA: TGTGCCAGCAGTTCACATCCCCCCTACGAGCAGTACTTC

J gene: TRBJ2-7
clone size: -
D gene: -
V gene: TRBV30
CDR3 protein: CAWSAVEPGYEQYF
CDR3 DNA: TGTGCCTGGAGCGCGGTTGAACCTGGCTACGAGCAGTACTTC

J gene: TRBJ1-4
clone size: -
D gene: -
V gene: TRBV9
CDR3 protein: CASSVDQGGEKLFF
CDR3 DNA: TGTGCCAGCAGCGTAGACCAGGGAGGTGAAAAACTGTTTTTT

J gene: TRBJ2-6
clone size: few
D gene: -
V gene: TRBV2
CDR3 protein: CASSRDFSGANVLTF
CDR3 DNA: TGTGCCAGCAGCCGCGATTTCTCTGGGGCCAACGTCCTGACTTTC

J gene: TRBJ2-7
clone size: -
D gene: -
V gene: TRBV10-2
CDR3 protein: CASQGGYEQYF
CDR3 DNA: TGCGCCAGTCAGGGGGGTTACGAGCAGTACTTC

J gene: TRBJ1-2
clone size: -
D gene: TRBD1
V gene: TRBV9
CDR3 protein: CASSVASTGEVGGYTF
CDR3 DNA: TGTGCCAGCAGCGTAGCTTCGACAGGGGAAGTTGGTGGCTACACCTTC

J gene: TRBJ2-1
clone size: few
D gene: TRBD2
V gene: TRBV19
CDR3 protein: CATTAGGLDEQFF
CDR3 DNA: TGTGCCACAACGGCGGGGGGCCTAGATGAGCAGTTCTTC

J gene: TRBJ2-3
clone size: -
D gene: -
V gene: TRBV4-1
CDR3 protein: CASSQVSLSDTQYF
CDR3 DNA: TGCGCCAGCAGCCAAGTAAGCCTATCAGATACGCAGTATTTT

J gene: TRBJ2-3
clone size: -
D gene: -
V gene: TRBV15
CDR3 protein: CATSREGSFRDTQYF
CDR3 DNA: TGTGCCACCAGCAGAGAGGGCAGCTTCAGGGATACGCAGTATTTT

J gene: TRBJ1-1
clone size: -
D gene: -
V gene: TRBV12-3/TRBV12-4
CDR3 protein: CASSRQAGAVAFF
CDR3 DNA: TGTGCCAGCAGCAGACAGGCGGGAGCTGTAGCTTTCTTT

J gene: TRBJ2-7
clone size: -
D gene: -
V gene: TRBV28
CDR3 protein: CASSLDSYYEQYF
CDR3 DNA: TGTGCCAGCAGCCTGGACAGCTACTACGAGCAGTACTTC

J gene: TRBJ2-7
clone size: -
D gene: TRBD1
V gene: TRBV4-2
CDR3 protein: CASSPRTGDYEQYF
CDR3 DNA: TGTGCCAGCAGCCCCCGGACAGGGGATTACGAGCAGTACTTC

J gene: TRBJ1-6
clone size: -
D gene: -
V gene: TRBV30
CDR3 protein: CAWGDILNSPLHF
CDR3 DNA: TGTGCCTGGGGGGACATCTTGAATTCACCCCTCCACTTT

J gene: TRBJ2-5
clone size: -
D gene: TRBD1
V gene: TRBV10-2
CDR3 protein: CASSDRGRKETQYF
CDR3 DNA: TGCGCCAGCAGTGACAGGGGGCGGAAAGAGACCCAGTACTTC

J gene: TRBJ1-1
clone size: -
D gene: TRBD1
V gene: TRBV7-6
CDR3 protein: CASSFGQGKGTEAFF
CDR3 DNA: TGTGCCAGCAGCTTCGGACAGGGAAAGGGCACTGAAGCTTTCTTT